This TCR beta chain was sequenced in a study of blood T cell repertoires in COVID-19. The CDR3 contains 13 residues. Germline CDR1 reads SGHAT; CDR2 reads FQNNGV. J gave up 4 bases and V 5 bases, and 4 bases lay outside the gene matches. Some clones are missing from TCRdb's copy, which holds only in-frame ones; the method was immunoSEQ multiplex PCR. The sample lists a few hundred thousand clones, approximately 87% occurring once. The receptor comes from a woman between 50 and 59 years old who had recovered from COVID-19. Sequencing was carried out using PBMCs or T cells enriched from blood (not recorded which). The rearrangement links TRBV11-2 to TRBJ1-2; TRBD1 aligns across 7 bases. The CDR3 nucleotides are TGTGCCAGCAGCAACAGGGGCCCCTATGGCTACACCTTC. This gives the protein CASSNRGPYGYTF.